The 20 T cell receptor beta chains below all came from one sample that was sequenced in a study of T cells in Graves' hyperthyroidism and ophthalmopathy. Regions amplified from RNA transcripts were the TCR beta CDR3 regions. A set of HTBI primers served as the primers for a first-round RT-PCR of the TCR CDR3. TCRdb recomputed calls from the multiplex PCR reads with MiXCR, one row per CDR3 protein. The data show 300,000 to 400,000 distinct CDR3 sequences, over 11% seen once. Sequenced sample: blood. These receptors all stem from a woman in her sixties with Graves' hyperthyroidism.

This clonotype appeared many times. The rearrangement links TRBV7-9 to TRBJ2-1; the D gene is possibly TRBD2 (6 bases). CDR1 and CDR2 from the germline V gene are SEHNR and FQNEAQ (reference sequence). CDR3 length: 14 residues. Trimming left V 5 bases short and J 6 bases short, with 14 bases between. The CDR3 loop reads CASSDNQGGNEQFF. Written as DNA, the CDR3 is TGTGCCAGCAGCGATAACCAGGGAGGCAATGAGCAGTTCTTC.

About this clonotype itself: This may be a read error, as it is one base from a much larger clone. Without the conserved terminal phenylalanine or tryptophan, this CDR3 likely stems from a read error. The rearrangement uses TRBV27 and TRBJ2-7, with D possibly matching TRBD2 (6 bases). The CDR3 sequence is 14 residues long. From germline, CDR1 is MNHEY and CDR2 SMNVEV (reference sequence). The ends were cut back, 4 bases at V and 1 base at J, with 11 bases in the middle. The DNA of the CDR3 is TGTGCCAGCAGTTCGTTGCGGGATTCCTACGAGCAGTACCTC. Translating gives CASSSLRDSYEQYL.

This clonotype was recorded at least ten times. Here the CDR3 reads CASSVAWQAYGYTF. Here the CDR3 DNA reads TGTGCCAGCAGCGTAGCGTGGCAGGCCTATGGCTACACCTTC. The J gene is TRBJ1-2, the V gene TRBV9; D call uncertain. The germline V and J ends were trimmed by 0 bases and 4 bases, with 10 bases remaining between them. The germline CDR1 and CDR2 sequences are SGDLS and YYNGEE. This CDR3 comprises 14 residues.

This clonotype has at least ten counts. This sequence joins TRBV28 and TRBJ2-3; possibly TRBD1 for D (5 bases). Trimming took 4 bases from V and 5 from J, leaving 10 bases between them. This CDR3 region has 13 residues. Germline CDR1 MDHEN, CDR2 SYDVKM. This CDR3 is CASSSLQGDTQYF. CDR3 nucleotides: TGTGCCAGCAGTTCACTTCAGGGAGATACGCAGTATTTT.

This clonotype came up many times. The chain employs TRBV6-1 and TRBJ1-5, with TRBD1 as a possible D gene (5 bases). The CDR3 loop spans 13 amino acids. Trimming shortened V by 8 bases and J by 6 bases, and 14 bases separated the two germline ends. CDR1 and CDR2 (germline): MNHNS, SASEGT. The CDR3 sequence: CASGLGGGQPQHF. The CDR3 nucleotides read TGTGCCAGCGGTTTGGGGGGTGGTCAGCCCCAGCATTTT.

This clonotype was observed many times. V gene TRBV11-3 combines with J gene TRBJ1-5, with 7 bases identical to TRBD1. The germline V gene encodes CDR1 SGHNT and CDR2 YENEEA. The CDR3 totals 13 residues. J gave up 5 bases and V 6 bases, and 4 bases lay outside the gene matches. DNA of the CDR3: TGTGCCAGCAGTCTGGACAGGTATCAGCCCCAGCATTTT. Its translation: CASSLDRYQPQHF.

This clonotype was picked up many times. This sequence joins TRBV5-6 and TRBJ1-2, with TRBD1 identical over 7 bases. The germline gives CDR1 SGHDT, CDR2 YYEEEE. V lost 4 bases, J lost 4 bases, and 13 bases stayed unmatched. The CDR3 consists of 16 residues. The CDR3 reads CASSIGYRGIAYGYTF. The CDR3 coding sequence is TGTGCCAGCAGCATTGGGTACAGGGGTATTGCCTATGGCTACACCTTC.

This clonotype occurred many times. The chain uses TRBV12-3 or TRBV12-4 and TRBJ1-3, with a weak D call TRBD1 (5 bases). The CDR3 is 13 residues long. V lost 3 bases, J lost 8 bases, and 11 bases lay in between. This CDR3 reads CASSFAGVDTIYF. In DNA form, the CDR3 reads TGTGCCAGCAGTTTCGCGGGGGTAGACACCATATATTTT.

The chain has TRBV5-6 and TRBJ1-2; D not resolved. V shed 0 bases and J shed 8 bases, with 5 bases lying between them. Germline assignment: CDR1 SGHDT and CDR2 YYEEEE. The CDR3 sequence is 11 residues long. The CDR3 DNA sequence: TGTGCCAGCAGCTTGGGATGGGGCTACACCTTC. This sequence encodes CASSLGWGYTF.

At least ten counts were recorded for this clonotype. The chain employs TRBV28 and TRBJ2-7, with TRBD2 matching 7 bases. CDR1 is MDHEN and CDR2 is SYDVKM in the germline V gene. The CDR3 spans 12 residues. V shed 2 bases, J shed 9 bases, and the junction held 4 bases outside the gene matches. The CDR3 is CASSLVWGGQYF. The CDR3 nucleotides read TGTGCCAGCAGTTTAGTCTGGGGGGGGCAGTACTTC.

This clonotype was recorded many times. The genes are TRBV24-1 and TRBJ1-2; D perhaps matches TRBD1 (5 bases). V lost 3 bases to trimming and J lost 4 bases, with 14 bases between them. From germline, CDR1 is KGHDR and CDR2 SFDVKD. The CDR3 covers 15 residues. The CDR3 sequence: CATSDGDFTAYGYTF. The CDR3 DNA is TGTGCCACCAGTGATGGGGACTTTACCGCCTATGGCTACACCTTC.

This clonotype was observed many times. CDR3 region: CAWSVSTTDTQYF. CDR3 sequence (DNA): TGTGCCTGGAGTGTAAGCACCACAGATACGCAGTATTTT. The chain joins TRBV30 to TRBJ2-3; no clear D gene. CDR3 length equals 13 residues. Per the germline V gene, CDR1 is GTSNPN and CDR2 is SVGIG (reference sequence). With 0 bases removed from V and 2 bases from J, the gap between germline ends came to 6 bases.

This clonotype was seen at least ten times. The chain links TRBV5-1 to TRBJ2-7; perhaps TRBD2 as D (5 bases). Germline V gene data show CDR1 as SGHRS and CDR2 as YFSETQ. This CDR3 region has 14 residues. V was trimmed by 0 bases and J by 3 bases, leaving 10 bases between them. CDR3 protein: CASSLVGGNYEQYF. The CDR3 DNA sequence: TGCGCCAGCAGCTTGGTTGGAGGCAACTACGAGCAGTACTTC.

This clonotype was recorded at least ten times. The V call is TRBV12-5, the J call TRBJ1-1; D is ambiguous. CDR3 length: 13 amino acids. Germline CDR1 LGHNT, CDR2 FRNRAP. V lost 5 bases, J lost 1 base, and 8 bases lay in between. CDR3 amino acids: CASGHETNTEAFF. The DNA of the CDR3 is TGTGCTAGTGGTCATGAAACGAACACTGAAGCTTTCTTT.

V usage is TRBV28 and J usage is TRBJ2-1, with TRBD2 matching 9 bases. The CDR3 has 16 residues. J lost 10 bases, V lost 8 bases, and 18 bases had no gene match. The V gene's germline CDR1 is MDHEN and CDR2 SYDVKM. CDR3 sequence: CASAGRREGPRREQFF. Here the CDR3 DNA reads TGTGCCAGCGCCGGCCGGCGGGAGGGCCCCCGGAGGGAGCAGTTCTTC.

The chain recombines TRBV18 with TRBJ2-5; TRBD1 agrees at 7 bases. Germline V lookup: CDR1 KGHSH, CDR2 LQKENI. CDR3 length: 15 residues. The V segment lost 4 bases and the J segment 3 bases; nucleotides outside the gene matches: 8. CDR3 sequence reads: CASSLMTGTEETQYF. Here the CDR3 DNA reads TGTGCCAGCTCACTAATGACAGGGACCGAAGAGACCCAGTACTTC.

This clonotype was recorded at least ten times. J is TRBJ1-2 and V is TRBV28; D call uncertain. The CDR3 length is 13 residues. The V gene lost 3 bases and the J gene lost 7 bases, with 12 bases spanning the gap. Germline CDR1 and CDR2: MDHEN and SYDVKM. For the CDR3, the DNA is TGTGCCAGCAGTTTCGTAGGCCTGGCTGGCTACACCTTC. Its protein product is CASSFVGLAGYTF.

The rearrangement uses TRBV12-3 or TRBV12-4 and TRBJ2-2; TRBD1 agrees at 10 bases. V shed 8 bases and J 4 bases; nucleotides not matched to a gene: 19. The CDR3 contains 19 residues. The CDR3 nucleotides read TGTGCCAGCGGCCGACCCCTTCGGACAGGGGGTGCGAGCACCGGGGAGCTGTTTTTT. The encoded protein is CASGRPLRTGGASTGELFF.

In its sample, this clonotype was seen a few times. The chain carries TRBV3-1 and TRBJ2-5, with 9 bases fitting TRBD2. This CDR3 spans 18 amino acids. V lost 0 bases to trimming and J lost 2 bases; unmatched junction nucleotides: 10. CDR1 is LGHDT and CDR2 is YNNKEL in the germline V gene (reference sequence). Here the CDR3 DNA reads TGTGCCAGCAGCCAAGATCTCTCTAGCGGACTAGCGCAAGAGACCCAGTACTTC. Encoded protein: CASSQDLSSGLAQETQYF.

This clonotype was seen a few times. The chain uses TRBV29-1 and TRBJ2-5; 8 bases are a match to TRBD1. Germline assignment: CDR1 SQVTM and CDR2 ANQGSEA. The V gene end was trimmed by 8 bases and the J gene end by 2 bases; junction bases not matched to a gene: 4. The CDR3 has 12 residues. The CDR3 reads CSPGQGQETQYF. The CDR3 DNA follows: TGCAGCCCCGGACAGGGACAAGAGACCCAGTACTTC. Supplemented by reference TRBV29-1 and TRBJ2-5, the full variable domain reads SAVISQKPSRDICQRGTSLTIQCQVDSQVTMMFWYRQQPGQSLTLIATANQGSEATYESGFVIDKFPISRPNLTFSTLTVSNMSPEDSSIYLCSPGQGQETQYFGPGTRLLVL.